This TCR beta chain originates from a study of blood T cell repertoires in COVID-19. Across the study: Samples of COVID-19 (acute and convalescent) were obtained from the United States, Italy and Spain. From T cells, B-cell-depleted T cells, or PBMCs came the material, which was cDNA or gDNA.

As processed by the authors: Amplification with reference gene primers provided the estimates of nucleated cell counts. Produced via immunoSEQ multiplex PCR; TCRdb's table is partial and in-frame only. D and trimming were read from the DNA, whereas the V and J calls and clone size are those reported in that table. The repertoire holds tens of thousands of clones, with roughly 80% as singletons. The receptor's source is a woman between 70 and 85 years old with acute or convalescent COVID-19. The sequencing sample was made of peripheral blood.

DNA for the CDR3: TGTGCCAGCAGTGAAGTAATCTTATACGAGCAGTACTTC. Protein product: CASSEVILYEQYF. The chain combines TRBV6-1 with TRBJ2-7, with D hard to call. The V gene's germline CDR1 is MNHNS and CDR2 SASEGT. V gave up 1 base and J gave up 4 bases, with 8 bases separating them. The CDR3 sequence is 13 residues long.